This TCR beta chain derives from a study of technical replicates of blood from a few donors. Method: immunoSEQ multiplex PCR; TCRdb's copy keeps in-frame clones and lacks some. The data contain 72,000 or so clones, roughly 90% of them singletons. Sequencing was done on a sample of T cells isolated from PBMCs. The receptor was isolated from a human donor in good health.

The CDR3 sequence: CASRANTEAFF. DNA for the CDR3: TGTGCCAGCAGGGCGAACACTGAAGCTTTCTTT. The chain uses TRBV5-4 and TRBJ1-1; unclear D gene. Deletions cut 5 bases from V and 1 base from J, with 3 bases between. The length of the CDR3 is 11 residues. Germline CDR1 is SGHNT and CDR2 is YYREEE (reference sequence). Drawing the rest from reference TRBV5-4 and TRBJ1-1, the complete variable domain is ETGVTQSPTHLIKTRGQQVTLRCSSQSGHNTVSWYQQALGQGPQFIFQYYREEENGRGNFPPRFSGLQFPNYSSELNVNALELDDSALYLCASRANTEAFFGQGTRLTVV.